This note documents a single T cell receptor beta chain sequence. Methods used by the authors: Quantification of nucleated cells was approximated via reference gene primer amplification. This table comes from immunoSEQ multiplex PCR, and its TCRdb copy is limited to in-frame clones, with some not included. V, J and clone size derive from that table, while D and trimming were established from the DNA sequence. The table shows 90,000 to 130,000 clones, with roughly 84% occurring only once. This sample is drawn from a study of blood T cell repertoires in COVID-19. Study-wide background: Acute and convalescent COVID-19 samples came from the United States, Italy and Spain. The analysed material was cDNA or gDNA that came from T cells, B-cell-depleted T cells, or PBMCs.

From germline, CDR1 is WSHSY and CDR2 SAAADI. Trimming removed 5 bases from V and 0 bases from J, with 12 bases in between. The length of the CDR3 is 15 residues. The chain has TRBV10-2 and TRBJ2-3; the D gene is possibly TRBD2 (6 bases). Sequenced material: peripheral blood. The TCR was taken from a woman in her seventies with acute or convalescent COVID-19. The DNA of the CDR3 is TGCGCCAGCAGTTCGGCGGGGACTAGCACAGATACGCAGTATTTT. Its protein product is CASSSAGTSTDTQYF.